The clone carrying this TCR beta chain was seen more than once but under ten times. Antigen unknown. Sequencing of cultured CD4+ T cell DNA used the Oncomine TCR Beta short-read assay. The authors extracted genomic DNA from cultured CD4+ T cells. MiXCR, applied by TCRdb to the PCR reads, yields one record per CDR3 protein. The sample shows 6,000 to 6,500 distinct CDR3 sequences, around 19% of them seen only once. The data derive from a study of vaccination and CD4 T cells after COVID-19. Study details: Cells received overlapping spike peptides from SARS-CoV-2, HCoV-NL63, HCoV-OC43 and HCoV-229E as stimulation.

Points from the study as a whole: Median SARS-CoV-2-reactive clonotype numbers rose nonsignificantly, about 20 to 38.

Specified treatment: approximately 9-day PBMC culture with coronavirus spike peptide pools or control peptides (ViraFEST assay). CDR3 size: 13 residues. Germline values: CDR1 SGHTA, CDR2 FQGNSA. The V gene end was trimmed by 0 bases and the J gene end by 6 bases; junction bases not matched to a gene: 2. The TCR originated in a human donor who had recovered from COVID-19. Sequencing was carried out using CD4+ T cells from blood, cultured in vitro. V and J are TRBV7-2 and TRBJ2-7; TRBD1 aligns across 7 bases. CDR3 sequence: CASSLAGTAEQYF. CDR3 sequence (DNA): TGTGCCAGCAGCTTAGCGGGGACAGCCGAGCAGTACTTC.